Below are 23 T cell receptor beta chains sequenced from a single sample in a study of PD-1 blockade in classical Hodgkin lymphoma. Measured with immunoSEQ multiplex PCR; TCRdb has only the in-frame clones, and not every one. This table holds roughly 30,000 clones, around 80% found once. Time point of the sample: cycle 4 day 1 (C4D1), after five to seven weeks of nivolumab. In every patient, relapse followed autologous stem cell transplantation, while exposure to brentuximab vedotin differed. Sequences were derived from peripheral blood mononuclear cells (PBMCs), sampled before the fourth cycle of nivolumab. The receptors shown here come from a human donor with classical Hodgkin lymphoma.

The chain joins TRBV4-3 to TRBJ1-1, with a tentative D call TRBD1 (6 bases). The V end was cut by 3 bases, the J end by 6 bases, with 23 bases between. Germline V gives CDR1 LGHNA, CDR2 YSLEER. The CDR3 extends over 17 amino acids. As DNA, the CDR3 is TGCGCCAGCAGCCAGGACCTGGTTGCACAGGGAAGCTCTGAAGCTTTCTTT. Its translation is CASSQDLVAQGSSEAFF.

The J gene is TRBJ2-2, the V gene TRBV19; D perhaps matches TRBD1 (5 bases). The ends were cut back, 5 bases at V and 6 bases at J, with 10 bases in the middle. Germline CDR1 LNHDA, CDR2 SQIVND (reference sequence). The CDR3 covers 13 residues. The CDR3 protein is CASSWTIAGELFF. Here the CDR3 DNA reads TGTGCCAGTAGTTGGACAATCGCCGGGGAGCTGTTTTTT.

The chain carries TRBV5-4 and TRBJ2-7; D may be TRBD1 or TRBD2 (5 bases each). CDR3 length: 14 amino acids. Germline CDR1 and CDR2: SGHNT and YYREEE (reference sequence). Trimming took 4 bases from V and 5 from J, leaving 16 bases between them. The CDR3, as DNA: TGTGCCAGCAGCCCCGGGGCAGGGCGCAACGAGCAGTACTTC. Encoded protein: CASSPGAGRNEQYF.

The J gene is TRBJ2-2, the V gene TRBV9, with D possibly being TRBD2 (6 bases). Germline values: CDR1 SGDLS, CDR2 YYNGEE. V was pared by 0 bases and J by 11 bases, with 11 bases between. CDR3 size: 13 residues. The CDR3 here is CASSVGVEGELFF. The CDR3 DNA reads as TGTGCCAGCAGCGTAGGGGTGGAGGGTGAGCTGTTTTTT.

The rearrangement links TRBV10-3 to TRBJ1-2; D possibly corresponds to TRBD1 (6 bases). The CDR3 contains 12 residues. The V and J ends lost 8 bases and 4 bases respectively, with 11 bases between them. Germline CDR1 is ENHRY and CDR2 is SYGVKD. The CDR3 spells CAIRTESYGYTF. The CDR3 coding sequence is TGTGCCATCCGGACAGAATCCTATGGCTACACCTTC.

This chain joins TRBV5-1 and TRBJ2-1; 7 nucleotides agree with TRBD1. Germline V CDR1 and CDR2: SGHRS, YFSETQ. The CDR3 extends over 15 amino acids. With 4 bases clipped from V and 3 bases from J, the junction kept 7 bases outside the gene matches. The CDR3 is CASSPPGQFYNEQFF. The CDR3 DNA reads as TGCGCCAGCAGCCCACCGGGACAGTTCTACAATGAGCAGTTCTTC. The variable domain in full, with the rest retrieved from reference TRBV5-1 and TRBJ2-1, is KAGVTQTPRYLIKTRGQQVTLSCSPISGHRSVSWYQQTPGQGLQFLFEYFSETQRNKGNFPGRFSGRQFSNSRSEMNVSTLELGDSALYLCASSPPGQFYNEQFFGPGTRLTVL.

The chain carries TRBV7-9 and TRBJ1-1; 8 bases align to TRBD1. This CDR3 contains 14 residues. Per the germline V gene, CDR1 is SEHNR and CDR2 is FQNEAQ (reference sequence). Unmatched junction bases numbered 8, after V lost 6 bases and J lost 5 bases. The CDR3 sequence: CASSQQGGNTEAFF. The CDR3 nucleotides read TGTGCCAGCAGTCAACAGGGGGGAAATACTGAAGCTTTCTTT. Full variable domain (rest looked up from reference TRBV7-9 and TRBJ1-1): DTGVSQNPRHKITKRGQNVTFRCDPISEHNRLYWYRQTLGQGPEFLTYFQNEAQLEKSRLLSDRFSAERPKGSFSTLEIQRTEQGDSAMYLCASSQQGGNTEAFFGQGTRLTVV.

V and J are TRBV13 and TRBJ2-5; tentative D call: TRBD2 (7 bases). The ends were cut back, 6 bases at V and 6 bases at J, with 17 bases in the middle. The CDR3 length is 14 residues. Per the germline V gene, CDR1 is PRHDT and CDR2 is FYEKMQ (reference sequence). The CDR3 region is CASRLAGGQKTQYF. The CDR3 DNA reads TGTGCCAGCAGACTAGCCGGGGGGCAGAAGACCCAGTACTTC.

J is TRBJ2-7 and V is TRBV10-3; 8 nucleotides line up with TRBD1. The ends lost 9 bases at V and 3 bases at J; junction bases unmatched: 7. There are 13 residues in the CDR3. Germline V gives CDR1 ENHRY, CDR2 SYGVKD. CDR3 amino acids: CAIGTGRSYEQYV. CDR3 nucleotide sequence: TGTGCCATAGGGACAGGCAGAAGCTACGAGCAGTACGTC.

V and J are TRBV7-9 and TRBJ2-1; 10 positions match TRBD2. Trimming removed 5 bases from V and 0 bases from J; junction bases left unmatched: 7. The CDR3 extends over 17 amino acids. CDR1 and CDR2 from the germline V gene are SEHNR and FQNEAQ (reference sequence). CDR3 sequence reads: CASSPEASGSSYNEQFF. The CDR3 DNA reads as TGTGCCAGCAGCCCCGAGGCTAGCGGGAGCTCCTACAATGAGCAGTTCTTC.

By sample share, this clone is medium-sized. This rearrangement joins TRBV5-1 to TRBJ2-2; D is unclear. The germline V and J ends were trimmed by 0 bases and 5 bases, with 5 bases remaining between them. This CDR3 is built from 13 residues. Germline assignment: CDR1 SGHRS and CDR2 YFSETQ. In DNA form, the CDR3 reads TGCGCCAGCAGCTTGGAAGGAACCGGGGAGCTGTTTTTT. Protein product: CASSLEGTGELFF.

The CDR3 DNA reads TGTGCCAGCAGACAAGGGACAGTCCCAAATCAGCCCCAGCATTTT. It encodes CASRQGTVPNQPQHF. This chain connects TRBV28 to TRBJ1-5; 7 positions agree with TRBD1. From germline, CDR1 is MDHEN and CDR2 SYDVKM. This CDR3 is 15 amino acids long. V was pared by 6 bases and J by 4 bases, with 9 bases of the junction left unmatched.

The chain combines TRBV9 with TRBJ2-5; D could derive from TRBD1 or TRBD2 (5 bases each). Germline CDR1 reads SGDLS; CDR2 reads YYNGEE. V lost 4 bases to trimming and J lost 2 bases, with 12 bases between them. This CDR3 has 14 residues. CDR3 in DNA: TGTGCCAGCAGCCGGGACGGCGGACAAGAGACCCAGTACTTC. Its translation is CASSRDGGQETQYF. Full variable domain (remainder filled in from reference TRBV9 and TRBJ2-5): DSGVTQTPKHLITATGQRVTLRCSPRSGDLSVYWYQQSLDQGLQFLIQYYNGEERAKGNILERFSAQQFPDLHSELNLSSLELGDSALYFCASSRDGGQETQYFGPGTRLLVL.

The V call is TRBV9, the J call TRBJ2-7; 9 nucleotides line up with TRBD2. The CDR3 is made up of 16 amino acids. V lost 0 bases and J lost 1; bases outside the gene matches: 5. Germline V gene lookup returns CDR1 SGDLS and CDR2 YYNGEE. CDR3: CASSVEAGGASYEQYF. CDR3 nucleotide sequence: TGTGCCAGCAGCGTAGAAGCGGGAGGAGCGTCCTACGAGCAGTACTTC.

The gene calls are TRBV27 and TRBJ1-1, with D perhaps TRBD1 (5 bases). Trimming took 6 bases from V and 1 from J, leaving 15 bases between them. Germline CDR1 reads MNHEY; CDR2 reads SMNVEV (reference sequence). This CDR3 is 15 amino acids long. The CDR3 DNA reads TGTGCCAGCAGCCGGGTCGGGGGGGAGAACACTGAAGCTTTCTTT. Its translation: CASSRVGGENTEAFF.

The chain employs TRBV6-5 and TRBJ2-7; 9 bases map to TRBD1. The CDR3 is 13 amino acids. The germline V gene has CDR1 MNHEY and CDR2 SVGAGI. The CDR3 nucleotides read TGTGCTACCCGGGGGACAGGGAGCTACGAGCAGTACTTC. It codes for CATRGTGSYEQYF.

This clone was counted a single time. The chain uses TRBV5-1 and TRBJ2-3; D might be TRBD1 or TRBD2, each matching 7 bases. This CDR3 has 15 amino acids. The V gene lost 4 bases and the J gene lost 1 base, with 13 bases spanning the gap. In germline, CDR1 is SGHRS, CDR2 YFSETQ. The CDR3 loop reads CASSRQGGGTDTQYF. CDR3 sequence (DNA): TGCGCCAGCAGCCGCCAGGGGGGGGGCACAGATACGCAGTATTTT. Full variable domain (remainder filled in from reference TRBV5-1 and TRBJ2-3): KAGVTQTPRYLIKTRGQQVTLSCSPISGHRSVSWYQQTPGQGLQFLFEYFSETQRNKGNFPGRFSGRQFSNSRSEMNVSTLELGDSALYLCASSRQGGGTDTQYFGPGTRLTVL.

The CDR3, as DNA: TGTGCCAGCAGTTTCTGGGGAGGAGGGGGGGCATCGAAGGGCTACACCTTC. Translating it yields CASSFWGGGGASKGYTF. J is TRBJ1-2 and V is TRBV28, with a possible D match to TRBD1 (6 bases). CDR1 MDHEN and CDR2 SYDVKM come from the germline V gene. The CDR3 is 17 residues long. The germline V and J ends were trimmed by 3 bases and 8 bases, with 25 bases remaining between them.

This clone was seen just once. The chain uses TRBV18 and TRBJ2-2; TRBD1 is a possible D gene (6 bases). The germline gives CDR1 KGHSH, CDR2 LQKENI. This CDR3 contains 15 residues. Trimming left V 2 bases short and J 5 bases short, with 12 bases between. CDR3: CASSPWQGLTGELFF. The DNA for the CDR3 is TGTGCCAGCTCACCATGGCAGGGGTTGACCGGGGAGCTGTTTTTT.

This clone was observed a handful of times. V is TRBV9 and J is TRBJ2-2, with D uncertain. In germline, CDR1 is SGDLS, CDR2 YYNGEE. This CDR3 is 13 amino acids long. Trimming cost V 3 bases and J 4 bases, with 7 bases left between them. The CDR3 DNA reads TGTGCCAGCAGCGAAATGTTCACCGGGGAGCTGTTTTTT. It specifies CASSEMFTGELFF.

CDR3 region: CASNPILARGEQFF. Written as DNA, the CDR3 is TGTGCCAGCAACCCAATCTTGGCACGGGGCGAGCAGTTCTTC. This chain links TRBV14 with TRBJ2-1; possibly TRBD1 or TRBD2 for D (5 bases each). V was cut by 7 bases and J by 10 bases, with 20 bases left in between. The germline gives CDR1 SGHDN, CDR2 FVKESK. This CDR3 is 14 amino acids long.

The chain joins TRBV6-1 to TRBJ1-4, with 10 bases identical to TRBD1. Germline V gene sequence: CDR1 MNHNS, CDR2 SASEGT. This CDR3 has 14 residues. Trimming removed 7 bases from V and 8 bases from J; junction bases left unmatched: 7. The CDR3 reads CASNREDRGEKLFF. CDR3 in DNA: TGTGCCAGCAACAGAGAGGACAGGGGGGAAAAACTGTTTTTT.

The genes are TRBV5-1 and TRBJ1-2; 9 bases match TRBD1. The germline CDR1 and CDR2 sequences are SGHRS and YFSETQ. This CDR3 region has 14 residues. V lost 4 bases to trimming and J lost 6 bases; unmatched junction nucleotides: 7. CDR3 region: CASSLDRGGDGYTF. CDR3 DNA: TGCGCCAGCAGCCTGGACAGGGGAGGCGATGGCTACACCTTC. The variable domain in full, completed from reference TRBV5-1 and TRBJ1-2, reads KAGVTQTPRYLIKTRGQQVTLSCSPISGHRSVSWYQQTPGQGLQFLFEYFSETQRNKGNFPGRFSGRQFSNSRSEMNVSTLELGDSALYLCASSLDRGGDGYTFGSGTRLTVV.